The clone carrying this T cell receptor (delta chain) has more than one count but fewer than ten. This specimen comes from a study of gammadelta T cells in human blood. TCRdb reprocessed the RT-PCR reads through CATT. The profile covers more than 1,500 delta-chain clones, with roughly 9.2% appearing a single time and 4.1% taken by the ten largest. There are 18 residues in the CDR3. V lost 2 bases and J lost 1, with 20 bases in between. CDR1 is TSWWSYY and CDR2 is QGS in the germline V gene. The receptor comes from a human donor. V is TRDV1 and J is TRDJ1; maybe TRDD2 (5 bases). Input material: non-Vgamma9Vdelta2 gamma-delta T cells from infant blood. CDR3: CALGEFGLLQTVTDKLIF. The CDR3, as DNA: TGTGCTCTTGGGGAATTTGGCCTACTTCAGACTGTCACCGATAAACTCATCTTT.